This T cell receptor beta chain was captured by sequencing in a study of blood T cell repertoires in COVID-19. The CDR3 is 15 residues long. Germline CDR1 SNHLY, CDR2 FYNNEI. V was cut by 5 bases and J by 6 bases, with 18 bases left in between. As processed by the authors: Nucleated cell number was recorded as an estimate derived from reference gene primer amplification. Sequencing was performed with immunoSEQ multiplex PCR; in TCRdb, only in-frame clones are kept and a portion is missing. The V and J calls and clone size are taken from that table; D and trimming were inferred from the DNA. The sample carries about 56,000 clones, 89% recorded once.

The chain joins TRBV2 to TRBJ2-3, with D maybe TRBD1 (6 bases). The sample consisted of peripheral blood. This receptor was taken from a human donor in a cohort sampled during active COVID-19. As DNA, the CDR3 is TGTGCCAGCAGTCTGGAACAGGGTTCTTCCGATACGCAGTATTTT. This translates into CASSLEQGSSDTQYF.